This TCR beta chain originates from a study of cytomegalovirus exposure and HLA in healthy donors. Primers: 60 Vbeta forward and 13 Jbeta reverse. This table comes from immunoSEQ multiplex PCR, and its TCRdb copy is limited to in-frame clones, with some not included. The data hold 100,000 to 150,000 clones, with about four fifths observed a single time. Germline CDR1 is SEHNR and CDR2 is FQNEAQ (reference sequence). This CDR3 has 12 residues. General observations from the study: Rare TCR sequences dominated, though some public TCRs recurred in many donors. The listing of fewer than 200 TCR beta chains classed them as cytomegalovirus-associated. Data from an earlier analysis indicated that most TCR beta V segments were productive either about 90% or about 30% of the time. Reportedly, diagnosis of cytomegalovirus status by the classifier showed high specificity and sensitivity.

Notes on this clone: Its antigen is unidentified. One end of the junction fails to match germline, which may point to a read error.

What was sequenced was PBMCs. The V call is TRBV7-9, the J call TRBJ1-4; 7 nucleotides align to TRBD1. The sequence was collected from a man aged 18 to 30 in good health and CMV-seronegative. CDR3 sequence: CSSRQGVEKLFF. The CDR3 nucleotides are TGTTCCAGCAGACAGGGAGTTGAAAAACTGTTTTTT.